This passage covers 12 T cell receptor beta chains from one sample sequenced in a study of blood T cells in healthy people across ages. PCR was performed a second time for 7 to 11 cycles using a sample-barcoded 5' primer and a J-beta primer mix. TCRdb reprocessed the 5' RACE reads with MiXCR, giving one entry per CDR3 protein. The sample holds some 900,000 distinct CDR3 sequences, around 26% seen once. The sample was blood. The receptors were gathered from a woman older than 75 in good health.

The chain combines TRBV5-6 with TRBJ2-7; the match to TRBD1 covers 8 bases. The tail of the sequence fits TRBJ2-5 better, so the J call may be wrong. The CDR3 covers 15 residues. The V gene's germline CDR1 is SGHDT and CDR2 YYEEEE. Here the CDR3 reads CASRGQGPGVETQYF. CDR3 sequence (DNA): TGTGCCAGCCGTGGACAGGGCCCGGGGGTAGAGACCCAGTACTTC.

This clonotype appeared many times. This chain joins TRBV27 and TRBJ2-7; TRBD1 or TRBD2 may be the D gene (5 bases each). Per the germline V gene, CDR1 is MNHEY and CDR2 is SMNVEV (reference sequence). The CDR3 extends over 13 amino acids. V was shortened by 7 bases and J by 2 bases, with 12 bases between the two germline ends. Here the CDR3 reads CASTRGPPYEQYF. DNA for the CDR3: TGTGCCAGCACTCGGGGCCCACCCTACGAGCAGTACTTC.

This CDR3 reads CASVPNGGFNEKLFF. The CDR3 DNA reads as TGTGCCAGCGTTCCTAACGGGGGATTTAATGAAAAACTGTTTTTT. The chain uses TRBV7-9 and TRBJ1-4; D is perhaps TRBD1 (5 bases). The germline V gene has CDR1 SEHNR and CDR2 FQNEAQ (reference sequence). V lost 8 bases and J lost 4, with 17 bases in between. CDR3 length: 15 residues.

This clonotype showed up just a few times. The V gene is TRBV10-3, the J gene TRBJ2-2; no clear D gene. The length of the CDR3 is 14 residues. From germline, CDR1 is ENHRY and CDR2 SYGVKD. Trimming shortened V by 6 bases and J by 1 base, and 9 bases separated the two germline ends. The CDR3 region is CAISQSVNTGELFF. In nucleotides, the CDR3 is TGTGCCATCAGCCAGTCAGTGAACACCGGGGAGCTGTTTTTT.

This rearrangement joins TRBV20-1 to TRBJ1-2, with a tentative D call TRBD1 (6 bases). Germline V gene data show CDR1 as DFQATT and CDR2 as SNEGSKA (reference sequence). CDR3 size: 14 residues. Trimming took off 1 base at V and 8 bases at J, with 17 bases between the two ends. The CDR3 reads CSARAPGGRVGYTF. In nucleotides, the CDR3 is TGCAGTGCTAGAGCCCCGGGGGGGCGGGTCGGCTACACCTTC.

Regarding this clonotype: Since a much larger clone is just one base distant, this may be a read error. The gene calls are TRBV12-3 or TRBV12-4 and TRBJ2-1, with a weak D call TRBD2 (7 bases). The CDR3 is 16 residues long. V lost 2 bases and J 12 bases, leaving 23 bases between the germline ends. CDR3 protein: CASSLRGAGARDGQFF. CDR3 in DNA: TGTGCCAGCAGTTTACGGGGGGCAGGGGCGCGCGATGGGCAGTTCTTC.

In DNA, the CDR3 is TGTGCCAGTAGTCGAGCAGGGGTCGGTGGCAATGAGCAGTTCTTC. Translating gives CASSRAGVGGNEQFF. This chain joins TRBV19 and TRBJ2-1, with D possibly matching TRBD1 (6 bases). The ends were cut back, 5 bases at V and 6 bases at J, with 17 bases in the middle. This CDR3 contains 15 residues. In germline, CDR1 is LNHDA, CDR2 SQIVND (reference sequence).

This clonotype was seen more than once but under ten times. The chain combines TRBV20-1 with TRBJ1-2; D remains unclear. V shed 5 bases and J shed 4 bases, with 17 bases lying between them. The CDR3 has 14 amino acids. Germline loops: CDR1 DFQATT, CDR2 SNEGSKA (reference sequence). CDR3 nucleotide sequence: TGCAGTGCTGCGGGCCAATACGAGGGCTATGGCTACACCTTC. It codes for CSAAGQYEGYGYTF.

This clonotype was picked up a small number of times. The chain links TRBV24-1 to TRBJ1-4, with 8 bases lining up with TRBD1. The CDR3 sequence is 15 residues long. Germline CDR1 and CDR2: KGHDR and SFDVKD. V dropped 3 bases and J dropped 4; count of bases not matched to a gene: 3. Here the CDR3 reads CATSDGQGINEKLFF. DNA for the CDR3: TGTGCCACCAGTGATGGACAGGGCATTAATGAAAAACTGTTTTTT.

Regarding this clonotype: A much larger clone differs from this one at a single base, so this may be a read error. The gene calls are TRBV5-1 and TRBJ2-1; D is unclear. The V gene's germline CDR1 is SGHRS and CDR2 YFSETQ. This CDR3 is 13 amino acids long. The CDR3, as DNA: TGCGCCAGCAGTTTGGCTCTAGGGCTTGAGCAGTTCTTC. Residues: CASSLALGLEQFF.

Regarding this clonotype: Just one base apart from a much larger clone, this may be a read error. The chain has TRBV6-1 and TRBJ2-3; perhaps TRBD1 as D (6 bases). Germline V gene sequence: CDR1 MNHNS, CDR2 SASEGT. Trimming removed 2 bases from V and 1 base from J, with 10 bases in between. The CDR3 totals 15 residues. CDR3 protein: CASSEQQGGTDTQYF. The CDR3 DNA reads TGTGCCAGCAGTGAACAACAGGGAGGCACAGATACGCAGTATTTT.

This clonotype was counted many times. The V call is TRBV7-2, the J call TRBJ2-5; TRBD2 might be the D (6 bases). From germline, CDR1 is SGHTA and CDR2 FQGNSA. Trimming removed 1 base from V and 2 bases from J, with 11 bases in between. This CDR3 comprises 15 residues. CDR3 sequence (DNA): TGTGCCAGCAGCTTAGGACACCGGGGGCAAGAGACCCAGTACTTC. Translating it yields CASSLGHRGQETQYF.